The table lists the clone carrying this T cell receptor (beta chain) with many counts. These data originate in a study of T-cell reconstitution after alpha-beta-depleted transplantation in children. J was trimmed by 1 base and V by 1 base; bases with no gene match: 7. The CDR3 has 16 amino acids. Germline CDR1 is DFQATT and CDR2 is SNEGSKA (reference sequence). Preparation of the TCRbeta library was carried out with unique molecular identifiers. Each CDR3 protein gets one entry after TCRdb re-called the PCR reads with MiXCR. The sample records a few hundred thousand distinct CDR3 sequences, 10% being singletons.

This clonotype was obtained from a boy younger than two with acute myeloid leukemia, due to receive a stem cell transplant. The source was PBMCs, collected before TCRalphabeta/CD19-depleted stem cell transplant. The chain has TRBV20-1 and TRBJ2-7; TRBD2 matches 10 bases. This CDR3 reads CSARGVVAGGSYEQYF. The CDR3 region has the DNA TGCAGTGCTAGAGGGGTAGTAGCGGGGGGTTCCTACGAGCAGTACTTC.